Included here is one TCR beta chain sequence, with context. Its antigen has not been determined. Base-call qualities are not available, and no considerably larger clone is one nucleotide away. TCRbeta CDR3 regions were amplified from genomic DNA by means of the immunoSEQ Assay, a bias-controlled multiplex PCR. In the authors' own workflow: Nucleated cell counts per sample were estimated from amplification of reference gene primers within the assay. Sequence reads were collapsed and filtered to measure the absolute abundance of every unique TCRbeta CDR3 rearrangement. For each sample, productive Simpson clonality was calculated by taking the square root of Simpson's diversity index across productive rearrangements. Here the immuneACCESS table is served through TCRdb, limited to in-frame sequences with V and J called. Missing clones are a known gap in these copies; in checked studies unresolved V genes cover under half, and the rest lacks a known reason. V and J calls and clone size come straight from that table; D and trimming were deduced from the DNA. The sample table lists 90,000 to 120,000 clones, about 91% of them with a count of one. The ten largest clones capture under 7% of the sample.

Collaborating institutions collected whole blood in K2EDTA tubes following their own protocols. Collaborator samples were shipped for TCRbeta analysis as frozen whole blood, isolated PBMCs, or DNA extracted from either sample type. The data belong to a study of blood T cell repertoires in COVID-19 (dated by TCRdb to the early 2020s). In terms of the full investigation: Collaborator samples came from the United States, Italy and Spain and covered acute and convalescent phases of COVID-19. The material from the prospective study consisted of cDNA or gDNA derived from T cells, B-cell-depleted T cells, or PBMCs. Subjects who had been exposed to COVID-19, were actively infected with it, or had recovered from it provided the deeply sampled blood TCRbeta repertoires that made up the dataset. A freely available public database, intended as a resource for researchers studying the immune response to SARS-CoV-2, is where the repertoires were released. Samples were obtained from the ongoing ImmuneRACE study (first 160 participants) and from some 1,300 subjects provided by 6 global collaborators. Sample metadata almost always included a de-identified subject ID, COVID-19 status, age in years and sex. Where available, HLA class I and class II types were taken from metadata supplied by the sample provider and were not determined by assay-based typing. What the work shows at the level of the full study, not this receptor alone: The amount of clinical and demographic metadata varied by source and participant and was provided uncurated.

The CDR3 runs 13 amino acids, cysteine and phenylalanine included. The read is trimmed to its CDR3 DNA, 39 bases read in frame from base 1. The germline ends are 6 bases apart after V is trimmed by 0 bases and J by 4 bases. The germline V gene (reference sequence) supplies CDR1 GTSNPN and CDR2 SVGIG. The chain couples TRBV30 to TRBJ2-2; the D segment could be TRBD1, given 5 matching bases. The sequenced material came from peripheral blood. This TCR came from a man aged 50 to 59 with active or convalescent COVID-19. The DNA reads as follows: TGTGCCTGGAGTGTACAGGTCACCGGGGAGCTGTTTTTT. It specifies CAWSVQVTGELFF. Full variable domain (CDR3 extended with the reference TRBV30 and TRBJ2-2 proteins): SQTIHQWPATLVQPVGSPLSLECTVEGTSNPNLYWYRQAAGRGLQLLFYSVGIGQISSEVPQNLSASRPQDRQFILSSKKLLLSDSGFYLCAWSVQVTGELFFGEGSRLTVL.